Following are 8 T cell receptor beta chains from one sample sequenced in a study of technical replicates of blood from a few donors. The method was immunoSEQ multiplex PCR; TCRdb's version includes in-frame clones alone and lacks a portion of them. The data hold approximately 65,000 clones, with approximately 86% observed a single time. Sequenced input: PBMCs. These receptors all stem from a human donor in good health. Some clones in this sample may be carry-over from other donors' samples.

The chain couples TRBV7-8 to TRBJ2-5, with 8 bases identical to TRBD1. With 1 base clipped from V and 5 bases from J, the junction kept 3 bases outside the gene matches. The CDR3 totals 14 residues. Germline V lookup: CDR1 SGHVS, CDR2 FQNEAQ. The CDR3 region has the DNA TGTGCCAGCAGCTTAGGGACAGGGCCGGAGACCCAGTACTTC. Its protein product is CASSLGTGPETQYF.

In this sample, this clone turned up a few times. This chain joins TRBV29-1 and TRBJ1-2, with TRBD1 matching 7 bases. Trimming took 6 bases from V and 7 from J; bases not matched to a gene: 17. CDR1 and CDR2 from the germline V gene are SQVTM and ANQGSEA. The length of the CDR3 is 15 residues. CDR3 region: CSVGIGGGEQFGYTF. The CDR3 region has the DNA TGCAGCGTAGGAATAGGAGGGGGCGAACAGTTTGGCTACACCTTC.

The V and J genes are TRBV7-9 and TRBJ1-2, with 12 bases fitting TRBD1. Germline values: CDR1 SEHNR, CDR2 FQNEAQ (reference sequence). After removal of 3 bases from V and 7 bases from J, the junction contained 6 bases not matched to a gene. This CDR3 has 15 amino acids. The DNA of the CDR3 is TGTGCCAGCAGCTTTCCGGGACAGGGGGCAATTGGCTACACCTTC. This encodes CASSFPGQGAIGYTF.

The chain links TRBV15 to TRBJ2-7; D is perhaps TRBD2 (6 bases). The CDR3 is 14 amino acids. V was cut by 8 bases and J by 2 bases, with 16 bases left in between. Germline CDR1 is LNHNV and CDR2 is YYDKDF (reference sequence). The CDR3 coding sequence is TGTGCCACCGGGGAGGACATGGGGACCTACGAGCAGTACTTC. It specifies CATGEDMGTYEQYF.

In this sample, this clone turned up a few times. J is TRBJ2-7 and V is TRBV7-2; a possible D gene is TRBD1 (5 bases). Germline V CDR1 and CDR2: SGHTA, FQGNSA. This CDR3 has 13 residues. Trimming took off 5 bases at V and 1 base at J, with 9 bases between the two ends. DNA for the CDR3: TGTGCCAGCAGCCAGGGCAGATCCTACGAGCAGTACTTC. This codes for CASSQGRSYEQYF. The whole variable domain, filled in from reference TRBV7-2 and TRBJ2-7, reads GAGVSQSPSNKVTEKGKDVELRCDPISGHTALYWYRQSLGQGLEFLIYFQGNSAPDKSGLPSDRFSAERTGGSVSTLTIQRTQQEDSAVYLCASSQGRSYEQYFGPGTRLTVT.

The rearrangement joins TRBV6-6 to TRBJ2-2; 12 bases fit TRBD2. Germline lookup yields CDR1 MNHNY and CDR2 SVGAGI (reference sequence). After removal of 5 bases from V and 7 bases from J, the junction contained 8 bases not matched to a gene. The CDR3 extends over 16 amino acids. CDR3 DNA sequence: TGTGCCAGCAGTCCTAGCGGGAGGGCTGGAGGCGGGGAGCTGTTTTTT. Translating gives CASSPSGRAGGGELFF.

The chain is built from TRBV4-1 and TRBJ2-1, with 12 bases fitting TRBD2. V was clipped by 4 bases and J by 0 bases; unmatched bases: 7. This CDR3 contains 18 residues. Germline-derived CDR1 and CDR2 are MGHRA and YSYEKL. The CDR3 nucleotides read TGCGCCAGCAGCCGGGGGACTAGCGGGTTTAGCTCCTACAATGAGCAGTTCTTC. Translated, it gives CASSRGTSGFSSYNEQFF.

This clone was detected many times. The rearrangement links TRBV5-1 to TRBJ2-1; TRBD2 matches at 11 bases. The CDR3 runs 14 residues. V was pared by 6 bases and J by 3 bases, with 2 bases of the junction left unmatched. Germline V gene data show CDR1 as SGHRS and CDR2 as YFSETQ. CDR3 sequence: CASTTSGGYNEQFF. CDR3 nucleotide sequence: TGCGCCAGCACTACTAGCGGGGGCTACAATGAGCAGTTCTTC.